This T cell receptor beta chain was retrieved from a study of Tregs in tolerant kidney transplant recipients. Study-wide points: No direct test of biological reproducibility was done here. The small number of patients limits these findings pending further validation.

The germline V gene has CDR1 GTSNPN and CDR2 SVGIG (reference sequence). This CDR3 region has 16 residues. Generated by immunoSEQ multiplex PCR, the TCRdb table keeps only in-frame clones and is missing some. Among about 240,000 clones listed, roughly four fifths were seen once. Unstimulated regulatory T cells (CD4+CD25+CD127-), CD4+CD25- non-regulatory cells, CD4 and CD8 cells were FACS-sorted from thawed PBMCs. With respect to this clone: Its antigen remains unknown. The junction shows a germline mismatch at one end, possibly a read error.

The chain has TRBV30 and TRBJ2-2; TRBD2 matches 8 bases. The sequencing sample was made of CD4+ T cells from blood. The TCR sequence derives from a human donor in good health. In DNA form, the CDR3 reads TGTGCCGGGAGTGTATTCGCGGGGGGGAACACCGGGGAGCTGTTTTTT. It specifies CAGSVFAGGNTGELFF.